Each of the 11 T cell receptor beta chains below was sequenced from the same sample in a study of blood T cell repertoires in COVID-19. Repertoires were generated with immunoSEQ multiplex PCR, while TCRdb's copy carries only in-frame clones and drops some. This table has about 160,000 clones, around nine tenths appearing once. The sequencing sample was made of peripheral blood. These TCRs come from a woman in her sixties or seventies with COVID-19, enrolled during active disease.

The gene calls are TRBV1 and TRBJ1-1; TRBD1, the table's D call, lacks a check against the DNA. TRBV1 is termed a pseudogene. This CDR3 spans 21 amino acids. The CDR3 region is CTSSQGVWTGRILGSYTEAFF. The CDR3 DNA reads as TGCACCAGCAGCCAAGGTGTATGGACAGGGAGGATTCTTGGATCGTACACTGAAGCTTTCTTT.

The chain couples TRBV19 to TRBJ2-5; D unclear. The V gene's germline CDR1 is LNHDA and CDR2 SQIVND (reference sequence). The CDR3 consists of 11 residues. Deletions cut 3 bases from V and 3 bases from J, with 2 bases between. In DNA, the CDR3 is TGTGCCAGTAGTATCGAAGAGACCCAGTACTTC. Its translation: CASSIEETQYF.

The chain links TRBV28 to TRBJ1-2; 7 bases agree with TRBD1. The CDR3 covers 13 residues. V lost 4 bases to trimming and J lost 5 bases; unmatched junction nucleotides: 4. CDR1 MDHEN and CDR2 SYDVKM come from the germline V gene. In nucleotides, the CDR3 is TGTGCCAGCAGTTCTGGGACAGCGTATGGCTACACCTTC. This translates into CASSSGTAYGYTF.

The rearrangement uses TRBV30 and TRBJ1-2; TRBD1 matches at 8 bases. J lost 5 bases, V lost 1 base, and 3 bases had no gene match. Germline V CDR1 and CDR2: GTSNPN, SVGIG (reference sequence). CDR3 size: 13 residues. The CDR3 nucleotides are TGTGCCTGGAGTGGAGACAGGGGTTATGGCTACACCTTC. Translated, it gives CAWSGDRGYGYTF.

This rearrangement joins TRBV29-1 to TRBJ2-3, with D perhaps matching TRBD1 (5 bases). Trimming took 4 bases from V and 4 from J, leaving 15 bases between them. Germline V gene lookup returns CDR1 SQVTM and CDR2 ANQGSEA. CDR3 length equals 14 residues. CDR3 sequence reads: CSVARGNFADTQYF. CDR3 nucleotides: TGCAGCGTTGCTAGGGGTAATTTTGCAGATACGCAGTATTTT.

The chain's CDR3 is CASSEKKAFF. For the CDR3, the DNA is TGTGCCAGCAGTGAGAAAAAAGCTTTCTTT. The chain recombines TRBV6-6 with TRBJ1-1; D is unresolved. Germline V CDR1 and CDR2: MNHNY, SVGAGI (reference sequence). This CDR3 is built from 10 residues. Trimming stripped 5 bases from V and 9 bases from J, with 7 bases between.

V usage is TRBV7-9 and J usage is TRBJ1-3; 8 bases match TRBD1. The CDR3 contains 17 residues. Trimming removed 1 base from V and 4 bases from J; junction bases left unmatched: 9. Germline loops: CDR1 SEHNR, CDR2 FQNEAQ (reference sequence). In DNA form, the CDR3 reads TGTGCCAGCAGCTTAGTTCTGGCAGGGGGCTTGGGAAACACCATATATTTT. It is translated as CASSLVLAGGLGNTIYF.

In its sample, this clone was seen a few times. The chain joins TRBV29-1 to TRBJ1-3; D remains unclear. Germline CDR1 and CDR2: SQVTM and ANQGSEA. The length of the CDR3 is 15 residues. The V gene lost 6 bases and the J gene lost 0 bases, with 15 bases spanning the gap. CDR3 bases: TGCAGCGTGGCCCCCGACACCGGCTCTGGAAACACCATATATTTT. Translating it yields CSVAPDTGSGNTIYF.

The chain uses TRBV30 and TRBJ1-3, with 8 bases aligning to TRBD1. V lost 0 bases, J lost 3 bases, and 7 bases stayed unmatched. The CDR3 has 16 amino acids. Germline CDR1 reads GTSNPN; CDR2 reads SVGIG (reference sequence). The CDR3 sequence is CAWSVAGGNFGNTIYF. Here the CDR3 DNA reads TGTGCCTGGAGTGTAGCAGGGGGCAATTTTGGAAACACCATATATTTT.

This rearrangement joins TRBV19 to TRBJ2-1; 15 nucleotides line up with TRBD2. V lost 5 bases, J lost 10 bases, and 6 bases stayed unmatched. This CDR3 contains 15 residues. The germline V gene has CDR1 LNHDA and CDR2 SQIVND (reference sequence). The CDR3 coding sequence is TGTGCCAGTAGTCGGACTAGCGGGGGGGCGGTGGAGCAGTTCTTC. Its protein product is CASSRTSGGAVEQFF.

The chain has TRBV5-8 and TRBJ1-5, with 7 nucleotides matching TRBD1. CDR1 is SGHTS and CDR2 is YDEGEE in the germline V gene. V shed 4 bases and J 0 bases; nucleotides not matched to a gene: 7. The CDR3 extends over 16 amino acids. In DNA form, the CDR3 reads TGTGCCAGCAGCCGTAGACAGGGATATAGCAATCAGCCCCAGCATTTT. This encodes CASSRRQGYSNQPQHF.